This T cell receptor (beta chain) was captured by sequencing in a study of vaccination and CD4 T cells after COVID-19 (dated by TCRdb to between 2020 and 2023). Study-level background: Convalescent patients had a positive SARS-CoV-2 result on nasal swab PCR, and of these patients, some ten had mild disease and one had severe disease. Post-COVID blood samples were collected from convalescent patients a median of roughly 100 days after diagnosis, with a range of roughly 30 to 170 days. Each participant got two doses of either the Pfizer-BioNTech BNT162b2 vaccine (n=8) or the Moderna mRNA-1273 vaccine (n=2). Post-vaccine blood samples were taken a median of around 70 days after the second vaccine dose, with a range of 14 to 241 days. The convalescent cohort comprised six males and four females, including two Hispanic individuals, seven Caucasians, two Asians and one multiracial person. In control cultures, a CEFX viral epitope pool was used as positive control, an HIV-1 Nef peptide pool was used as negative control, or no peptide was added. In roughly nine COVID-19 convalescent patients and a handful of infection-naive healthy vaccine recipients, the spike-specific CD4+ TCR repertoire before mRNA vaccination was compared with the repertoire after mRNA vaccination. For stimulating the cultures, overlapping spike peptide pools were used, derived from SARS-CoV-2 as well as from the common cold coronaviruses HCoV-NL63, HCoV-OC43 and HCoV-229E. General conclusions and limits of the study: Among convalescent patients, a median roughly 90% of the SARS-CoV-2-reactive clones seen after vaccination appeared only after vaccination, which suggests priming specific to the vaccine. The number of convalescent patients in the study was relatively small, and the study did not examine early timepoints following natural infection. Although the median number of SARS-CoV-2-reactive clonotypes went up from 20 to 25 after infection to some 40 after vaccination, the increase was not significant. Nearly all vaccine-specific clones in convalescent patients (304 of 307) were mono-reactive for SARS-CoV-2 spike rather than cross-reactive with common cold coronaviruses.

In the case of this clonotype: It lacks a known antigen. Base qualities are not provided; no much larger clone lies one nucleotide away.

Reading the label with the study, this specimen's treatment or condition is: roughly 10-day PBMC culture with coronavirus spike peptide pools or control peptides (ViraFEST assay). The ViraFEST assay was used in the study, in which antigen-specific T cells were expanded with peptide pools and expanded clonotypes were subsequently identified by TCR sequencing. The positive SARS-CoV-2 PCR tests of the convalescent patients were dated from March to December 2020, before the Alpha, Beta and Delta variants emerged in the United States. PBMCs were cultured at about 2 million per well in IMDM supplemented with approximately 5.4% human AB serum and around 10 IU/ml IL-2, with 10 ug/ml peptide pools added. On days 3 and 7, half of the culture medium was replaced with fresh IL-2-containing medium. After less than twelve days of culture, CD4+ T cells were isolated by negative selection with the EasySep CD4+ T cell isolation kit. Ficoll-Paque Plus gradient centrifugation was used to isolate PBMCs from whole blood, and the isolated PBMCs were then either used fresh or cryopreserved at -140C. Each culture condition was generally run in triplicate wells.

The library was produced with PCR. DNA from cultured CD4+ T cells underwent TCR sequencing with the Oncomine TCR Beta short-read assay at the Johns Hopkins FTIC core. The QIAamp micro DNA kit was used to extract genomic DNA from the cultured CD4+ T cells. Oncomine TCR Beta libraries made from cultured CD4+ T cells were pooled using unique dual indexes and sequenced on an Illumina iSeq 100. The paper's data handling went like this. Non-productive sequences were removed, and CDR3s not starting with C, not ending with F or W, or shorter than 7 amino acids were discarded. Antigen-specific clonotypes were identified with the MANAFEST web application by comparing peptide-stimulated wells with reference and other culture wells. Positive clones required FDR below 0.05, an odds ratio above 5, and productive frequency above 0.1% in at least two of three replicate wells. Clonotypes that were significantly expanded in both SARS-CoV-2 spike wells and at least one common cold coronavirus spike condition were defined as cross-reactive. Levenshtein distances (stringdist) and unrooted phylogenetic trees (ape) in R version 3.6.1 were used to assess CDR3 homology. In-frame beta chains were kept once TCRdb had trimmed the public reads at Q25 with fastp and called clones with MiXCR. Under each unique CDR3 protein, matching rows form one entry showing the most common genes and DNA. These V and J calls derive from TCRdb rather than the authors' analysis. The sample yields approximately 17,000 distinct CDR3 sequences; 54% were counted once. The top ten clones comprise roughly a fifth of the sample.

Trimmed from V: 9 bases; trimmed from J: 8 bases; junction bases lacking a gene match: 6. The CDR1 and CDR2 encoded by the germline V gene are KGHDR and SFDVKD. The CDR3 covers 12 residues, taking in both the cysteine and the phenylalanine. Of all the DNA, just the CDR3 is kept, 36 bases in frame from base 1. The chain couples TRBV24-1 to TRBJ1-2; 9 bases in between match TRBD1. The source of this sequence is a human donor who had recovered from COVID-19. This specimen was CD4+ T cells from blood, cultured in vitro, taken before SARS-CoV-2 vaccination. Read as DNA, the sequence is TGTGCCACCTCTTTAGGGACAGGGGGCTACACCTTC. Its coded protein is CATSLGTGGYTF.